The 20 T cell receptor beta chains below were found in one sample sequenced in a study of blood T cell repertoires in COVID-19. TCRdb keeps only in-frame clones here, not all; method: immunoSEQ multiplex PCR. The table shows 390,000 or so clones, with more than 70% occurring only once. Sequenced input: peripheral blood. The receptor set was obtained from a woman in her twenties or thirties with COVID-19, enrolled during active disease.

The chain is built from TRBV7-2 and TRBJ2-1; D might be TRBD1 (6 bases). The V gene lost 5 bases and the J gene lost 5 bases, with 13 bases spanning the gap. CDR3 length: 14 residues. Germline values: CDR1 SGHTA, CDR2 FQGNSA. This CDR3 is CASSTGWGHNEQFF. The CDR3 nucleotides are TGTGCCAGCAGCACCGGATGGGGGCACAATGAGCAGTTCTTC. The complete variable domain, with remaining parts taken from reference TRBV7-2 and TRBJ2-1, reads GAGVSQSPSNKVTEKGKDVELRCDPISGHTALYWYRQSLGQGLEFLIYFQGNSAPDKSGLPSDRFSAERTGGSVSTLTIQRTQQEDSAVYLCASSTGWGHNEQFFGPGTRLTVL.

The chain links TRBV5-1 to TRBJ2-7; TRBD1 matches at 7 bases. The CDR3 extends over 13 amino acids. Germline lookup yields CDR1 SGHRS and CDR2 YFSETQ. After removal of 3 bases from V and 7 bases from J, the junction contained 7 bases not matched to a gene. The CDR3 sequence is CASSSSAGGEQYF. The CDR3 DNA follows: TGCGCCAGCAGCTCGAGTGCAGGGGGTGAGCAGTACTTC.

The table lists this clone with a few counts. The chain joins TRBV7-8 to TRBJ1-4, with D perhaps TRBD1 (6 bases). V lost 5 bases, J lost 0 bases, and 16 bases lay in between. The CDR3 runs 17 residues. CDR1 is SGHVS, CDR2 FQNEAQ, per germline. The CDR3 loop is CASSPSGQRATNEKLFF. DNA for the CDR3: TGTGCCAGCAGCCCTTCTGGACAGCGTGCAACTAATGAAAAACTGTTTTTT.

This clone was counted only a few times. This rearrangement joins TRBV6-2 or TRBV6-3 to TRBJ2-7, with D maybe TRBD1 (6 bases). Trimming stripped 7 bases from V and 2 bases from J, with 12 bases between. The germline V gene encodes CDR1 MNHEY and CDR2 SVGEGT. The CDR3 length is 13 residues. CDR3: CASTPPGAYEQYF. CDR3 DNA sequence: TGTGCCAGCACCCCTCCAGGGGCCTACGAGCAGTACTTC.

The chain combines TRBV5-1 with TRBJ2-1; TRBD2 aligns across 9 bases. This CDR3 is built from 19 residues. After removal of 0 bases from V and 0 bases from J, the junction contained 10 bases not matched to a gene. Germline CDR1 SGHRS, CDR2 YFSETQ. For the CDR3, the DNA is TGCGCCAGCAGCTTGGAGGCTAGCGGGACTTACAGCTCCTACAATGAGCAGTTCTTC. It codes for CASSLEASGTYSSYNEQFF.

The J gene is TRBJ2-7, the V gene TRBV5-6, with D perhaps TRBD2 (5 bases). The CDR3 spans 14 residues. V lost 2 bases to trimming and J lost 1 base, with 10 bases between them. Germline loops: CDR1 SGHDT, CDR2 YYEEEE. In DNA form, the CDR3 reads TGTGCCAGCAGCTTAACGCTAGCTTCCTACGAGCAGTACTTC. Encoded protein: CASSLTLASYEQYF.

V and J are TRBV5-1 and TRBJ2-5, with 7 positions matching TRBD1. The germline V gene encodes CDR1 SGHRS and CDR2 YFSETQ. The CDR3 is 14 amino acids. V shed 4 bases and J 5 bases; nucleotides not matched to a gene: 8. This CDR3 reads CASSRQGDRETQYF. In nucleotides, the CDR3 is TGCGCCAGCAGCCGCCAGGGGGACCGGGAGACCCAGTACTTC.

This sequence joins TRBV10-3 and TRBJ2-1; 10 positions agree with TRBD2. The CDR3 sequence is 13 residues long. The germline CDR1 and CDR2 sequences are ENHRY and SYGVKD. Trimming took 10 bases from V and 8 from J; bases not matched to a gene: 8. The CDR3, as DNA: TGTGCCACAGCGGGAGGGCCGCGGGATGAGCAGTTCTTC. Encoded protein: CATAGGPRDEQFF.

This chain uses TRBV5-1 with TRBJ2-7; TRBD2 matches at 13 bases. The CDR3 spans 15 residues. Germline V gene lookup returns CDR1 SGHRS and CDR2 YFSETQ. Trimming removed 3 bases from V and 5 bases from J; junction bases left unmatched: 5. Written as DNA, the CDR3 is TGCGCCAGCAGCTGGACTAGCGGGAGTAGCAACGAGCAGTACTTC. It encodes CASSWTSGSSNEQYF.

Many counts were recorded for this clone. The chain links TRBV5-8 to TRBJ2-7; 8 positions match TRBD2. The trim removed 9 bases at V and 4 bases at J, leaving 15 bases unmatched. CDR1 is SGHTS and CDR2 is YDEGEE in the germline V gene. The CDR3 length is 15 residues. CDR3 region: CATQSRRGARYEQYF. In DNA form, the CDR3 reads TGTGCCACCCAGTCCCGGCGGGGGGCCCGGTACGAGCAGTACTTC. Full variable domain (outside the CDR3, taken from reference TRBV5-8 and TRBJ2-7): EAGVTQSPTHLIKTRGQQATLRCSPISGHTSVYWYQQALGLGLQFLLWYDEGEERNRGNFPPRFSGRQFPNYSSELNVNALELEDSALYLCATQSRRGARYEQYFGPGTRLTVT.

This clone was found a few times. This chain uses TRBV9 with TRBJ1-2; TRBD1 agrees at 7 bases. Germline CDR1 reads SGDLS; CDR2 reads YYNGEE. The CDR3 is made up of 16 amino acids. V shed 4 bases and J 8 bases; nucleotides not matched to a gene: 17. CDR3: CASSPLGAGTGEGYTF. CDR3 bases: TGTGCCAGCAGCCCCCTGGGCGCAGGCACAGGGGAAGGCTACACCTTC. Full variable domain (remainder filled in from reference TRBV9 and TRBJ1-2): DSGVTQTPKHLITATGQRVTLRCSPRSGDLSVYWYQQSLDQGLQFLIQYYNGEERAKGNILERFSAQQFPDLHSELNLSSLELGDSALYFCASSPLGAGTGEGYTFGSGTRLTVV.

The chain uses TRBV4-3 and TRBJ2-7, with 10 bases that match TRBD2. Losses at the gene ends were 1 base for V and 3 bases for J; bases not matched to a gene: 3. The CDR3 length is 15 residues. Per the germline V gene, CDR1 is LGHNA and CDR2 is YSLEER. The CDR3 DNA reads TGCGCCAGCAGCCAAGGGACTAGCGGCTTCTACGAGCAGTACTTC. Protein product: CASSQGTSGFYEQYF.

The chain carries TRBV6-2 or TRBV6-3 and TRBJ2-2; 9 bases map to TRBD1. In germline, CDR1 is MNHEY, CDR2 SVGEGT. J was trimmed by 3 bases and V by 5 bases; bases with no gene match: 4. The CDR3 is made up of 15 amino acids. The CDR3 DNA reads TGTGCCAGCAGTCAGACAGGGGGGGACACCGGGGAGCTGTTTTTT. Translated, it gives CASSQTGGDTGELFF.

J is TRBJ2-3 and V is TRBV5-4, with a tentative D call TRBD2 (5 bases). Germline loops: CDR1 SGHNT, CDR2 YYREEE (reference sequence). The CDR3 is 15 residues long. Trimming stripped 4 bases from V and 1 base from J, with 13 bases between. CDR3 in DNA: TGTGCCAGCAGCCTAAGGGAGAGCGGCACAGATACGCAGTATTTT. Amino acids: CASSLRESGTDTQYF.

This chain's CDR3 is CASSTTIVSGYTDTQYF. The CDR3 nucleotides read TGTGCCAGCAGCACAACGATAGTCTCAGGGTACACAGATACGCAGTATTTT. This chain connects TRBV11-2 to TRBJ2-3; tentative D call: TRBD1 (5 bases). This CDR3 spans 17 amino acids. V lost 5 bases, J lost 2 bases, and 20 bases lay in between. CDR1 is SGHAT, CDR2 FQNNGV, per germline.

J is TRBJ1-1 and V is TRBV19, with D possibly being TRBD1 (6 bases). CDR3 length equals 15 residues. Trimming cost V 2 bases and J 5 bases, with 15 bases left between them. CDR1 LNHDA and CDR2 SQIVND come from the germline V gene (reference sequence). The CDR3 nucleotides are TGTGCCAGTAGTATACTGGGGGAGGGGGAGACTGAAGCTTTCTTT. Protein sequence: CASSILGEGETEAFF.

The chain uses TRBV2 and TRBJ2-3; 9 bases fit TRBD2. This CDR3 comprises 16 residues. V trimming: 1 base; J trimming: 0 bases; junction bases outside the gene matches: 2. CDR1 SNHLY and CDR2 FYNNEI come from the germline V gene. CDR3 sequence (DNA): TGTGCCAGCAGTGAAGGACTAGCGGCTAGCACAGATACGCAGTATTTT. It encodes CASSEGLAASTDTQYF.

The chain joins TRBV19 to TRBJ2-7, with 8 bases identical to TRBD1. The ends lost 3 bases at V and 3 bases at J; junction bases unmatched: 4. The CDR3 is made up of 14 amino acids. The germline V gene encodes CDR1 LNHDA and CDR2 SQIVND (reference sequence). The CDR3 protein is CASSISQGVYEQYF. In nucleotides, the CDR3 is TGTGCCAGTAGTATTTCACAGGGGGTCTACGAGCAGTACTTC.

J is TRBJ2-7 and V is TRBV19; the match to TRBD1 covers 10 bases. The CDR3 runs to 15 residues. V lost 5 bases, J lost 3 bases, and 7 bases stayed unmatched. Germline V gene sequence: CDR1 LNHDA, CDR2 SQIVND (reference sequence). CDR3 sequence: CASSRGTGAIYEQYF. CDR3 coding DNA: TGTGCCAGTAGTCGAGGGACAGGGGCAATCTACGAGCAGTACTTC.

V and J are TRBV13 and TRBJ2-5; possible D gene TRBD2, 5 bases. Trimming pared 2 bases from V and 5 bases from J, leaving 15 bases between. Germline CDR1 is PRHDT and CDR2 is FYEKMQ (reference sequence). This CDR3 region has 15 residues. The CDR3 spells CASSLRGPGVETQYF. The CDR3 DNA follows: TGTGCCAGCAGCTTAAGAGGGCCTGGGGTGGAGACCCAGTACTTC.